This is a list of T cell receptor beta chains from one sample in a study of T cells in Graves' hyperthyroidism and ophthalmopathy. TCRdb processed the multiplex PCR reads anew with MiXCR; each CDR3 protein has one entry. The table lists 650,000 to 850,000 distinct CDR3 sequences, roughly a sixth of them singletons. Sequencing was performed on blood. The receptor set was obtained from a woman aged 50 to 65 with Graves' hyperthyroidism that later progressed to Graves' ophthalmopathy. The CDR3 runs from the conserved cysteine through the conserved F or W. A D gene is named only where the DNA matches it firmly. Clone size is shown for a subset of rows, as once, few, many or a class of expanded clone.

j_call v_call clone_size d_call cdr3_aa cdr3_nt
TRBJ1-2 TRBV2 many TRBD1 CASRADNRGFGYGYTF TGTGCCAGCAGAGCGGATAACAGGGGATTCGGCTATGGCTACACCTTC
TRBJ1-5 TRBV10-2 few . CASSTSGASNQPQHF TGCGCCAGCAGTACCTCAGGGGCCAGCAATCAGCCCCAGCATTTT
TRBJ1-5 TRBV15 many . CATSRDAGYSNQPQHF TGTGCCACCAGCAGAGATGCTGGATATAGCAATCAGCCCCAGCATTTT
TRBJ2-1 TRBV9 . . CASSVTQGIEQFF TGTGCCAGCAGCGTTACTCAAGGCATTGAGCAGTTCTTC
TRBJ2-3 TRBV7-8 many TRBD2 CASSPAIAGGVSTDTQYF TGTGCCAGCAGCCCAGCCATAGCGGGGGGCGTTAGCACAGATACGCAGTATTTT
TRBJ2-5 TRBV20-1 many . CSASGRPRETQYF TGCAGTGCTAGTGGACGGCCCAGGGAGACCCAGTACTTC
TRBJ1-4 TRBV29-1 . . CSVSGEKLFF TGCAGCGTTTCGGGTGAAAAACTGTTTTTT
TRBJ1-5 TRBV18 many TRBD1 CASSPRQGAPDQPQHF TGTGCCAGCTCACCACGACAGGGGGCGCCGGATCAGCCCCAGCATTTT
TRBJ2-7 TRBV7-9 . . CASSYDLYNEQYF TGTGCCAGCAGCTATGACCTATACAATGAGCAGTACTTC
TRBJ1-1 TRBV5-1 . . CASSYSTNAEAFF TGCGCCAGCAGCTACAGTACGAACGCTGAAGCTTTCTTT
TRBJ1-2 TRBV6-2/TRBV6-3 few TRBD1 CASSYPSTGGLNYGYTF TGTGCCAGCAGTTACCCTTCGACAGGGGGTTTGAACTATGGCTACACCTTC
TRBJ1-2 TRBV5-1 . TRBD1 CASSLSGGDSGYTF TGCGCCAGCAGCTTGTCAGGGGGCGATTCTGGCTACACCTTC
TRBJ1-4 TRBV6-5 few TRBD1 CASSYRTGGTNEKLFF TGTGCCAGCAGTTACAGGACAGGGGGAACTAATGAAAAACTGTTTTTT
TRBJ2-3 TRBV3-1 many . CASSQEGYSDTQYF TGTGCCAGCAGCCAAGAAGGATACTCGGATACGCAGTATTTT
TRBJ1-2 TRBV5-1 few TRBD1 CASSSEGQGAFKYGYTF TGCGCCAGCAGCTCGGAGGGACAGGGGGCTTTTAAGTATGGCTACACCTTC
TRBJ1-1 TRBV3-1 many TRBD1 CASRHRTGVTEAFF TGTGCCAGCAGACACAGGACAGGGGTCACTGAAGCTTTCTTT
TRBJ1-4 TRBV20-1 many . CSARVRAEKLFF TGCAGTGCCAGAGTTAGGGCCGAAAAACTGTTTTTT
TRBJ2-1 TRBV5-6 . . CASRYGTDTYNEQFF TGTGCCAGCAGATATGGGACGGATACCTACAATGAGCAGTTCTTC
TRBJ1-6 TRBV3-1 . TRBD1 CASSQGRQGASPLHF TGTGCCAGCAGCCAAGGGAGGCAGGGGGCTTCACCCCTCCACTTT
TRBJ1-1 TRBV7-9 . . CASSLSVGYAFF TGTGCCAGCAGCTTAAGCGTCGGGTACGCTTTCTTT
TRBJ2-2 TRBV2 many TRBD1 CASRPGTGTGELFF TGTGCCAGCCGTCCCGGGACAGGGACCGGGGAGCTGTTTTTT
TRBJ2-3 TRBV7-2 many . CASSVGARGAFTDTQYF TGTGCCAGCAGCGTGGGGGCCCGCGGGGCCTTCACAGATACGCAGTATTTT
TRBJ2-6 TRBV30 few . CAWSVSGANVLTF TGTGCCTGGAGTGTATCTGGGGCCAACGTCCTGACTTTC
TRBJ1-1 TRBV5-1 . . CASSMGGWDEAFF TGCGCCAGCAGCATGGGGGGCTGGGATGAAGCTTTCTTT
TRBJ1-2 TRBV3-1 many . CASSQGEGYYGYTF TGTGCCAGCAGCCAAGGGGAGGGGTACTATGGCTACACCTTC
TRBJ1-2 TRBV14 . TRBD1 CASSRGTGSGNYGYTF TGTGCCAGCAGCCGGGGGACAGGGTCCGGGAACTATGGCTACACCTTC
TRBJ1-4 TRBV4-2 few TRBD1 CASSPDRGPLFF TGTGCCAGCAGCCCCGACAGGGGGCCACTGTTTTTT
TRBJ2-3 TRBV5-6 many TRBD2 CASSPTRLAASTDTQYF TGTGCCAGCAGCCCAACTCGACTAGCGGCCAGCACAGATACGCAGTATTTT
TRBJ2-7 TRBV20-1 many . CSAITGNFEQYF TGCAGTGCTATAACAGGGAACTTCGAGCAGTACTTC
TRBJ2-7 TRBV4-1 . . CASSRLTELSYEQYF TGCGCCAGCAGCCGGCTTACAGAGCTCTCCTACGAGCAGTACTTC
TRBJ2-2 TRBV19 few TRBD1 CASSIKQGHTGELFF TGTGCCAGTAGTATAAAACAGGGGCACACCGGGGAGCTGTTTTTT
TRBJ1-1 TRBV5-1 few . CTSSLDGLNTEAFF TGCACCAGCAGCTTGGACGGGTTGAACACTGAAGCTTTCTTT
TRBJ2-2 TRBV20-1 . TRBD2 CSAGGGIANTGELFF TGCAGTGCCGGGGGGGGGATCGCGAACACCGGGGAGCTGTTTTTT
TRBJ2-7 TRBV20-1 many . CSARTGRGPPYEQYF TGCAGTGCTAGGACGGGCAGGGGTCCACCCTACGAGCAGTACTTC
TRBJ2-4 TRBV12-3/TRBV12-4 many TRBD1 CASSGQETAKNIQYF TGTGCCAGCAGCGGACAGGAGACTGCCAAAAACATTCAGTACTTC
TRBJ1-3 TRBV10-3 . . CAAQRLGISGNTIYF TGTGCCGCCCAGCGGCTCGGGATCTCAGGAAACACCATATATTTT
TRBJ1-1 TRBV19 many . CASSSRVNTEAFF TGCGCCAGCAGTTCCAGGGTGAACACTGAAGCTTTCTTT
TRBJ2-3 TRBV19 . . CASSIDRQGLYTQYF TGTGCCAGTAGTATAGATCGGCAGGGTCTTTATACGCAGTATTTT
TRBJ2-7 TRBV29-1 few TRBD2 CSVGAPAGAAYEQYF TGCAGCGTTGGGGCCCCAGCGGGGGCCGCCTACGAGCAGTACTTC
TRBJ2-1 TRBV29-1 . . CSVDGITYNEQFF TGCAGCGTTGACGGGATTACCTACAATGAGCAGTTCTTC
TRBJ2-2 TRBV6-1 . TRBD1 CASTRGTGELFF TGTGCCAGCACCAGGGGGACCGGGGAGCTGTTTTTT
TRBJ1-5 TRBV12-5 many TRBD1 CASGLFLGQGNQPQHF TGTGCTAGTGGTTTGTTCCTCGGACAGGGAAATCAGCCCCAGCATTTT
TRBJ1-1 TRBV7-9 many . CASSLQAPGKNTEAFF TGTGCCAGCAGCTTACAAGCTCCGGGGAAGAACACTGAAGCTTTCTTT
TRBJ1-1 TRBV6-2/TRBV6-3 few . CASSYSRPRMNTEAFF TGTGCCAGCAGTTACTCACGTCCCAGAATGAACACTGAAGCTTTCTTT
TRBJ1-2 TRBV20-1 few . CSARWQVNYGYTF TGCAGTGCTAGGTGGCAGGTGAACTATGGCTACACCTTC
TRBJ1-2 TRBV7-9 . . CASSLAKSNREGYTF TGTGCCAGCAGCTTAGCCAAATCAAACAGGGAAGGCTACACCTTC
TRBJ1-3 TRBV19 few . CASLLGDGIRSGNTIYF TGTGCCAGTCTGCTAGGGGACGGGATTCGGTCTGGAAACACCATATATTTT
TRBJ2-7 TRBV5-4 . . CASSLSLSSTPNEQYF TGTGCCAGCAGCTTGAGTCTGAGTAGTACACCTAACGAGCAGTACTTC
TRBJ1-3 TRBV12-3/TRBV12-4 . . CASSLPGAGNTIYF TGTGCCAGCAGTTTACCAGGGGCTGGAAACACCATATATTTT
TRBJ2-7 TRBV12-3/TRBV12-4 many . CASSHRDNPYEQYF TGTGCCAGCAGTCACCGGGACAATCCCTACGAGCAGTACTTC
TRBJ2-3 TRBV5-6 few TRBD1 CASSFDRGLGTDTQYF TGTGCCAGCAGCTTCGACAGGGGGCTTGGCACAGATACGCAGTATTTT
TRBJ2-2 TRBV7-9 many . CASEGGELFF TGTGCCAGCGAGGGCGGGGAGCTGTTTTTT
TRBJ2-7 TRBV12-3/TRBV12-4 few TRBD2 CASSGRLGLATYEQYF TGTGCCAGCAGCGGACGCCTGGGACTAGCGACCTACGAGCAGTACTTC